Below are 19 T cell receptor beta chains sequenced from a single sample in a study of blood T cell repertoires in COVID-19. Clones were read by immunoSEQ multiplex PCR, and TCRdb kept only the in-frame ones, dropping some. The repertoire consists of approximately 300,000 clones, with under 90% occurring once and the leading ten covering approximately 2%. The sample comprised peripheral blood. These TCRs come from a woman in her twenties or thirties with COVID-19, enrolled during active disease.

The chain uses TRBV6-2 or TRBV6-3 and TRBJ1-1, with D maybe TRBD1 (5 bases). Germline V gives CDR1 MNHEY, CDR2 SVGEGT. V dropped 2 bases and J dropped 4 bases, with 8 bases sitting between them. This CDR3 spans 13 amino acids. This CDR3 is CASSYGARTEAFF. The CDR3 region has the DNA TGTGCCAGCAGTTACGGGGCGCGCACTGAAGCTTTCTTT.

The rearrangement links TRBV7-2 to TRBJ1-5; D is ambiguous. CDR1 SGHTA and CDR2 FQGNSA come from the germline V gene. The CDR3 loop spans 13 amino acids. The germline V and J ends were trimmed by 0 bases and 7 bases, with 7 bases remaining between them. The CDR3 region is CASSLAVGQPQHF. CDR3 nucleotide sequence: TGTGCCAGCAGCTTAGCGGTTGGCCAGCCCCAGCATTTT.

This clone occurred once. The gene calls are TRBV3-1 (or the pseudogene TRBV3-2) and TRBJ2-5, with 7 bases lining up with TRBD2. This CDR3 region has 15 residues. The V segment lost 0 bases and the J segment 1 base; nucleotides outside the gene matches: 2. Germline CDR1 LGHDT, CDR2 YNNKEL (reference sequence). The CDR3 sequence: CASSQDGLVQETQYF. The CDR3 nucleotides are TGTGCCAGCAGCCAAGACGGACTAGTCCAAGAGACCCAGTACTTC.

The chain uses TRBV5-1 and TRBJ1-1; 7 bases fit TRBD1. The CDR3 contains 15 residues. V gave up 3 bases and J gave up 5 bases; unmatched junction bases: 10. Germline V gene lookup returns CDR1 SGHRS and CDR2 YFSETQ. The CDR3 sequence is CASSYNRGKSTEAFF. The CDR3 nucleotides read TGCGCCAGCAGCTACAACAGGGGAAAGTCGACTGAAGCTTTCTTT.

This chain connects TRBV2 to TRBJ2-5; TRBD2 aligns across 10 bases. With V trimmed by 5 bases and J by 1 base, 1 base remained unmatched. The germline V gene has CDR1 SNHLY and CDR2 FYNNEI. The CDR3 contains 14 residues. CDR3 sequence reads: CASSRTSGQETQYF. For the CDR3, the DNA is TGTGCCAGCAGTCGGACTAGCGGCCAAGAGACCCAGTACTTC.

This clone was counted only a few times. The chain recombines TRBV7-6 with TRBJ2-7, with a weak D call TRBD2 (6 bases). CDR3 length: 18 residues. Germline V gene data show CDR1 as SGHVS and CDR2 as FNYEAQ. Deletions cut 5 bases from V and 6 bases from J, with 29 bases between. CDR3 in amino acids: CASSPMWSVGGGLSEQYF. The CDR3 region has the DNA TGTGCCAGCAGCCCAATGTGGTCGGTTGGTGGAGGGCTCTCCGAGCAGTACTTC. Variable domain in full (rest from reference TRBV7-6 and TRBJ2-7): GAGVSQSPRYKVTKRGQDVALRCDPISGHVSLYWYRQALGQGPEFLTYFNYEAQQDKSGLPNDRFSAERPEGSISTLTIQRTEQRDSAMYRCASSPMWSVGGGLSEQYFGPGTRLTVT.

The chain is built from TRBV12-3 or TRBV12-4 and TRBJ2-5; TRBD2 might be the D (6 bases). The V end lost 7 bases, the J end lost 4 bases, and 13 bases lay between the germline ends. CDR3 length: 13 amino acids. The CDR3: CASTRTKGETQYF. The CDR3 region has the DNA TGTGCCAGCACGAGGACTAAGGGAGAGACCCAGTACTTC.

Remarks on this clone: This CDR3 is also generated by other DNA sequences in the sample. DNA of the CDR3: TGTGCCAGCAGTTTGGGCGCTGAAGCTTTCTTT. This encodes CASSLGAEAFF. This rearrangement joins TRBV27 to TRBJ1-1, with D hard to call. V was cut by 3 bases and J by 6 bases, with 5 bases left in between. Germline-derived CDR1 and CDR2 are MNHEY and SMNVEV (reference sequence). There are 11 residues in the CDR3.

The chain links TRBV4-3 to TRBJ2-1, with a weak D call TRBD2 (7 bases). Germline CDR1 LGHNA, CDR2 YSLEER. The CDR3 sequence is 18 residues long. V lost 0 bases, J lost 0 bases, and 15 bases lay in between. Here the CDR3 DNA reads TGCGCCAGCAGCCAAGAGTGGGCGGGGGCTTTCTCCTACAATGAGCAGTTCTTC. Protein sequence: CASSQEWAGAFSYNEQFF.

This rearrangement joins TRBV7-9 to TRBJ1-1, with 9 bases lining up with TRBD1. The ends lost 5 bases at V and 0 bases at J; junction bases unmatched: 4. CDR1 SEHNR and CDR2 FQNEAQ come from the germline V gene (reference sequence). This CDR3 comprises 15 residues. As DNA, the CDR3 is TGTGCCAGCAGCCTGGGACAGGGCCTGAACACTGAAGCTTTCTTT. As protein: CASSLGQGLNTEAFF.

This chain connects TRBV6-5 to TRBJ1-3; no clear D. Per the germline V gene, CDR1 is MNHEY and CDR2 is SVGAGI. This CDR3 is 15 amino acids long. Trimming removed 0 bases from V and 4 bases from J, with 10 bases in between. CDR3 nucleotides: TGTGCCAGCAGTTACTCGCGGGATCCCGGAAACACCATATATTTT. Its translation is CASSYSRDPGNTIYF.

V and J are TRBV5-1 and TRBJ2-7; 10 bases match TRBD1. The junction had 9 bases not matched to a gene; V was cut back by 4 bases and J by 2 bases. Germline lookup yields CDR1 SGHRS and CDR2 YFSETQ. The CDR3 covers 16 residues. CDR3 residues: CASSPGDRGDAYEQYV. CDR3 DNA sequence: TGCGCCAGCAGCCCGGGGGACAGGGGTGATGCCTACGAGCAGTACGTC.

The CDR3 bases are TGTGCCAGCAGTTGGGGGGGGACGCCCCTCTATGGCTACACCTTC. This gives the protein CASSWGGTPLYGYTF. The chain links TRBV28 to TRBJ1-2; D might be TRBD1 (5 bases). V lost 4 bases to trimming and J lost 4 bases, with 16 bases between them. The germline gives CDR1 MDHEN, CDR2 SYDVKM. The CDR3 sequence is 15 residues long.

The chain combines TRBV7-9 with TRBJ2-2; the match to TRBD2 covers 8 bases. Germline loops: CDR1 SEHNR, CDR2 FQNEAQ (reference sequence). The CDR3 extends over 13 amino acids. J gave up 5 bases and V 4 bases, and 0 bases lay outside the gene matches. CDR3 nucleotide sequence: TGTGCCAGCAGCTCTAGCGGGACCGGGGAGCTGTTTTTT. It specifies CASSSSGTGELFF.

This chain joins TRBV7-9 and TRBJ2-5, with TRBD2 matching 13 bases. The germline CDR1 and CDR2 sequences are SEHNR and FQNEAQ (reference sequence). The CDR3 runs to 16 residues. J was trimmed by 3 bases and V by 8 bases; bases with no gene match: 9. The DNA of the CDR3 is TGTGCCAGCCCAGAACGAGGGACTAGCGGGGAAGAGACCCAGTACTTC. Protein product: CASPERGTSGEETQYF.

The V and J genes are TRBV20-1 and TRBJ1-6; 8 bases fit TRBD1. V dropped 3 bases and J dropped 1; count of bases not matched to a gene: 8. This CDR3 contains 17 residues. The germline V gene has CDR1 DFQATT and CDR2 SNEGSKA (reference sequence). CDR3 DNA sequence: TGCAGTGCTAGTGGGCAGGGGGCAAGGTCCTATAATTCACCCCTCCACTTT. Its translation is CSASGQGARSYNSPLHF.

CDR3 coding DNA: TGTGCCAGCAGCCCTCTGAACACCGGGGAGCTGTTTTTT. Amino acids: CASSPLNTGELFF. The chain carries TRBV7-2 and TRBJ2-2, with unresolved D. This CDR3 region has 13 residues. Trimming took off 5 bases at V and 1 base at J, with 5 bases between the two ends. CDR1 SGHTA and CDR2 FQGNSA come from the germline V gene. Looking up the rest from reference TRBV7-2 and TRBJ2-2 gives the full variable domain: GAGVSQSPSNKVTEKGKDVELRCDPISGHTALYWYRQSLGQGLEFLIYFQGNSAPDKSGLPSDRFSAERTGGSVSTLTIQRTQQEDSAVYLCASSPLNTGELFFGEGSRLTVL.

This rearrangement joins TRBV7-2 to TRBJ1-1; D is unclear. CDR3 length equals 14 residues. Trimming took 3 bases from V and 4 from J, leaving 12 bases between them. Germline loops: CDR1 SGHTA, CDR2 FQGNSA. The CDR3 region has the DNA TGTGCCAGCAGCTTCGACGGACTTCTCACTGAAGCTTTCTTT. Its translation is CASSFDGLLTEAFF.

This clone was counted only a few times. V usage is TRBV19 and J usage is TRBJ1-6; no clear D. V was shortened by 3 bases and J by 7 bases, with 10 bases between the two germline ends. This CDR3 has 14 residues. Germline V gives CDR1 LNHDA, CDR2 SQIVND (reference sequence). The CDR3 loop reads CASSILGGNSPLHF. The CDR3 DNA reads TGTGCCAGTAGTATTCTGGGAGGGAATTCACCCCTCCACTTT.